The sequence of this T cell receptor beta chain was determined in a study of T-cell memory formation after mild COVID-19. Across the study: There were largely donor-specific TCR clusters.

Constant-segment-primed 5'RACE gave TCR alpha and TCR beta cDNA libraries with sample barcodes and UMIs. TCRdb itself ran the 5' RACE reads through MiXCR, one entry per CDR3 protein. The sample contains 60,000 to 65,000 distinct CDR3 sequences, about a tenth of which appear only once. Study-wide findings and caveats: Researchers found some responding clones in pre-infection memory, a sign that cross-reactive memory joined.

V was cut by 4 bases and J by 3 bases, with 11 bases left in between. The V gene's germline CDR1 is SGHNT and CDR2 YYREEE (reference sequence). This CDR3 comprises 14 residues. A note on this clonotype: Its antigen is unidentified.

The chain links TRBV5-4 to TRBJ2-1; D is possibly TRBD1 (6 bases). The sequence was obtained from a man younger than 35 who had mild COVID-19 (a few samples of this study predate the infection). Cell type and time point are not known. The sample comprised PBMCs or a T cell subset sorted from them (not recorded which). The CDR3 nucleotides are TGTGCCAGCAGCCTCGACAGGCTCTACAATGAGCAGTTCTTC. Translating it yields CASSLDRLYNEQFF.